The sequence of this T cell receptor (beta chain) was determined in a study of response to subunit inactivated influenza vaccine. TCRdb re-called the RT-PCR reads through MiXCR, storing one row per CDR3 protein. The table records about 540,000 distinct CDR3 sequences, roughly 23% of them present only once. V was clipped by 1 base and J by 4 bases; unmatched bases: 9. The CDR3 consists of 16 residues. CDR1 is SGHAT, CDR2 FQNNGV, per germline. The sample was also reused in another study, on T cells expressing NK-cell markers. That study adds: Production of TCR beta cDNA relied on 5'RACE template switching with UMIs.

V usage is TRBV11-2 and J usage is TRBJ2-7; 8 bases align to TRBD2. The TCR comes from a man between 50 and 59 years old who received an inactivated influenza vaccine. Sequenced here: CD4+ T cells sorted from PBMCs, sampled 12 days after vaccination. The CDR3 loop reads CASSLGLGTSKYEQYF. CDR3 DNA sequence: TGTGCCAGCAGCTTAGGTTTGGGGACTAGTAAGTACGAGCAGTACTTC.